Each of the 23 T cell receptor beta chains below was sequenced from the same sample in a study of CD4 T cells in relation to SARS-CoV-2 and coronaviruses. Clones were sequenced by immunoSEQ multiplex PCR, and TCRdb holds only the in-frame ones, with some missing. Among 50,000 to 70,000 clones listed, about 90% were seen once. The sequencing input was naive CD4+ T cells from PBMCs. Specified subset: naive CD4+ T cells isolated by negative enrichment. The receptors stem from an adult with COVID-19.

The rearrangement links TRBV3-1 (or the pseudogene TRBV3-2) to TRBJ2-7; D ambiguous. CDR3 length equals 12 residues. V lost 4 bases, J lost 6 bases, and 10 bases lay in between. Germline-derived CDR1 and CDR2 are LGHDT and YNNKEL (reference sequence). CDR3 sequence: CASSPPLGEQYF. DNA for the CDR3: TGTGCCAGCAGCCCGCCCCTCGGCGAGCAGTACTTC.

This clone was seen only once. The V call is TRBV7-9, the J call TRBJ2-6, with 12 nucleotides matching TRBD1. CDR1 is SEHNR and CDR2 is FQNEAQ in the germline V gene (reference sequence). The CDR3 spans 17 residues. The V and J ends lost 5 bases and 2 bases, in that order; junction bases with no gene match: 4. DNA of the CDR3: TGTGCCAGCAGCCCTGGGACAGGGGGCCCTGGGGCCAACGTCCTGACTTTC. Encoded protein: CASSPGTGGPGANVLTF.

The gene calls are TRBV7-2 and TRBJ2-5; TRBD2 matches at 8 bases. V lost 1 base to trimming and J lost 4 bases; unmatched junction nucleotides: 5. CDR1 is SGHTA and CDR2 is FQGNSA in the germline V gene. The CDR3 covers 15 residues. The CDR3 bases are TGTGCCAGCAGCTTAGACGGGAGGGCCGGAGAGACCCAGTACTTC. Translating gives CASSLDGRAGETQYF.

This sequence joins TRBV28 and TRBJ2-5; 8 bases align to TRBD1. Germline assignment: CDR1 MDHEN and CDR2 SYDVKM. This CDR3 is built from 13 residues. Germline trimming cut 10 bases from V and 4 bases from J; bases unmatched to any gene: 8. The CDR3 here is CATYRGFGETQYF. The CDR3 coding sequence is TGTGCCACCTACAGGGGGTTCGGAGAGACCCAGTACTTC.

V usage is TRBV5-6 and J usage is TRBJ2-5, with TRBD1 matching over 7 bases. The junction had 5 bases not matched to a gene; V was cut back by 3 bases and J by 6 bases. Germline-derived CDR1 and CDR2 are SGHDT and YYEEEE. CDR3 length: 13 residues. CDR3 region: CASSYDRAKTQYF. In DNA form, the CDR3 reads TGTGCCAGCAGCTATGACAGGGCCAAGACCCAGTACTTC.

This clone was observed a single time. The chain joins TRBV24-1 to TRBJ2-5; the match to TRBD2 covers 8 bases. CDR1 and CDR2 (germline): KGHDR, SFDVKD. The CDR3 has 14 amino acids. With 3 bases clipped from V and 5 bases from J, the junction kept 4 bases outside the gene matches. The CDR3: CATSDRSSGETQYF. Written as DNA, the CDR3 is TGTGCCACCAGTGATCGGTCTAGCGGGGAGACCCAGTACTTC.

The J gene is TRBJ2-7, the V gene TRBV10-3, with 9 bases matching TRBD1. V was clipped by 5 bases and J by 3 bases; unmatched bases: 5. The CDR3 is made up of 14 amino acids. Germline V gene lookup returns CDR1 ENHRY and CDR2 SYGVKD. CDR3 protein: CAISWDRAFYEQYF. In DNA, the CDR3 is TGTGCCATCAGTTGGGACAGGGCATTCTACGAGCAGTACTTC.

V usage is TRBV25-1 and J usage is TRBJ2-3; possibly TRBD1 or TRBD2 for D (5 bases each). V was clipped by 4 bases and J by 4 bases, with 18 bases between them. The CDR3 is 16 amino acids. Germline CDR1 MGHDK, CDR2 SYGVNS. CDR3 amino acids: CASSGLGEIRADTQYF. The CDR3, as DNA: TGTGCCAGCAGTGGCCTGGGGGAGATTCGGGCAGATACGCAGTATTTT.

The chain combines TRBV5-5 with TRBJ1-2; 8 bases map to TRBD1. The CDR3 has 17 amino acids. V lost 4 bases and J lost 2; bases outside the gene matches: 13. Germline CDR1 reads SGHKS; CDR2 reads YYEKEE (reference sequence). The CDR3 reads CASSRQPGQGINYGYTF. DNA of the CDR3: TGTGCCAGCAGCCGACAACCCGGACAGGGTATAAACTATGGCTACACCTTC.

The chain links TRBV6-5 to TRBJ1-1, with D possibly TRBD1 on 6 matching bases. The CDR3 totals 14 residues. Per the germline V gene, CDR1 is MNHEY and CDR2 is SVGAGI. V was pared by 7 bases and J by 1 base, with 13 bases between. CDR3 sequence reads: CASNSGAQNTEAFF. Written as DNA, the CDR3 is TGTGCCAGCAACTCAGGGGCTCAGAACACTGAAGCTTTCTTT.

This clone has a single count. This rearrangement joins TRBV28 to TRBJ2-6, with 8 bases fitting TRBD1. V dropped 7 bases and J dropped 2; count of bases not matched to a gene: 10. The CDR3 loop spans 17 amino acids. CDR1 and CDR2 (germline): MDHEN, SYDVKM. In DNA form, the CDR3 reads TGTGCCAGCAATCCGGGACAGGTGGTTGCTGGGGCCAACGTCCTGACTTTC. As protein: CASNPGQVVAGANVLTF. The full variable domain, completed using reference TRBV28 and TRBJ2-6, is DVKVTQSSRYLVKRTGEKVFLECVQDMDHENMFWYRQDPGLGLRLIYFSYDVKMKEKGDIPEGYSVSREKKERFSLILESASTNQTSMYLCASNPGQVVAGANVLTFGAGSRLTVL.

The chain joins TRBV10-3 to TRBJ1-2; TRBD1 matches at 10 bases. The CDR3 contains 15 residues. In germline, CDR1 is ENHRY, CDR2 SYGVKD. With 6 bases clipped from V and 5 bases from J, the junction kept 9 bases outside the gene matches. The DNA for the CDR3 is TGTGCCATCAGGCGAGGACAGGGGGAATTGTATGGCTACACCTTC. Its translation is CAIRRGQGELYGYTF.

This chain joins TRBV28 and TRBJ2-6; D not resolved. Trimming took 6 bases from V and 0 from J, leaving 15 bases between them. Germline values: CDR1 MDHEN, CDR2 SYDVKM. There are 17 residues in the CDR3. The CDR3 region has the DNA TGTGCCAGCAGACGGACGGCCTGGGGCTCTGGGGCCAACGTCCTGACTTTC. It codes for CASRRTAWGSGANVLTF.

This clone was seen a single time. This chain uses TRBV7-3 with TRBJ2-3; no reliable D call. The V and J ends lost 4 bases and 5 bases respectively, with 7 bases between them. The CDR3 covers 12 residues. CDR1 and CDR2 from the germline V gene are SGHTA and FQGTGA. The CDR3 DNA reads TGTGCCAGCAGCTCTCCGGAAGATACGCAGTATTTT. Encoded protein: CASSSPEDTQYF.

This clone was detected only a few times. The chain joins TRBV6-6 to TRBJ2-1, with unresolved D. The length of the CDR3 is 15 residues. The V end was cut by 7 bases, the J end by 0 bases, with 13 bases between. The germline V gene encodes CDR1 MNHNY and CDR2 SVGAGI (reference sequence). The CDR3 bases are TGTGCCAGCACCTCAAAGACCTACTCCTACAATGAGCAGTTCTTC. Amino acid sequence: CASTSKTYSYNEQFF.

The J gene is TRBJ2-5, the V gene TRBV30; D not resolved. Germline V gene lookup returns CDR1 GTSNPN and CDR2 SVGIG (reference sequence). V was cut by 2 bases and J by 4 bases, with 5 bases left in between. There are 11 residues in the CDR3. In nucleotides, the CDR3 is TGTGCCTGGAGTTGGAGAGAGACCCAGTACTTC. The encoded protein is CAWSWRETQYF.

The chain recombines TRBV7-9 with TRBJ2-7; D unresolved. With 4 bases removed from V and 1 base from J, the gap between germline ends came to 20 bases. Germline V gene sequence: CDR1 SEHNR, CDR2 FQNEAQ (reference sequence). CDR3 length: 17 amino acids. The chain's CDR3 is CASSSPRAGRNSYEQYF. The CDR3 DNA follows: TGTGCCAGCAGCTCGCCCCGGGCAGGTCGGAATTCCTACGAGCAGTACTTC.

The chain has TRBV28 and TRBJ2-7; D is unresolved. This CDR3 spans 15 amino acids. In germline, CDR1 is MDHEN, CDR2 SYDVKM. Trimming took off 2 bases at V and 4 bases at J, with 15 bases between the two ends. The CDR3 spells CASSLGVGLGYEQYF. The CDR3 DNA follows: TGTGCCAGCAGTTTAGGGGTCGGGTTGGGGTACGAGCAGTACTTC.

The DNA for the CDR3 is TGTGCCAGCAGCCGTACCGGGACAGGGGTCTACGAGCAGTACTTC. It translates to CASSRTGTGVYEQYF. This chain links TRBV11-2 with TRBJ2-7, with TRBD1 identical over 10 bases. Trimming cost V 5 bases and J 3 bases; bases outside gene matches: 7. CDR3 size: 15 residues. Germline loops: CDR1 SGHAT, CDR2 FQNNGV.

CDR3 sequence (DNA): TGTGCCAGCAGCCTAGAGGGGCAGGGATCCTACGAGCAGTACTTC. This encodes CASSLEGQGSYEQYF. The chain combines TRBV11-1 with TRBJ2-7; D may match TRBD1 or TRBD2 (5 bases each). Germline CDR1 reads SGHAT; CDR2 reads FQDESV (reference sequence). V gave up 5 bases and J gave up 1 base, with 15 bases separating them. This CDR3 has 15 residues.

The V call is TRBV19, the J call TRBJ2-5, with 9 positions matching TRBD1. Germline loops: CDR1 LNHDA, CDR2 SQIVND (reference sequence). Germline trimming cut 4 bases from V and 5 bases from J; bases unmatched to any gene: 11. The CDR3 is made up of 16 amino acids. The chain's CDR3 is CASSTPRGQGRETQYF. In DNA, the CDR3 is TGTGCCAGTAGTACCCCCCGGGGACAGGGACGGGAGACCCAGTACTTC.

The V call is TRBV9, the J call TRBJ2-6; 12 bases are a match to TRBD2. This CDR3 comprises 18 residues. Germline CDR1 reads SGDLS; CDR2 reads YYNGEE. Losses at the gene ends were 3 bases for V and 2 bases for J; bases not matched to a gene: 6. CDR3 amino acids: CASSETSGSWAGANVLTF. CDR3 sequence (DNA): TGTGCCAGCAGCGAGACTAGCGGGAGCTGGGCTGGGGCCAACGTCCTGACTTTC.

This clone was observed a single time. The chain is built from TRBV7-2 and TRBJ2-5; 8 bases are a match to TRBD1. The ends lost 4 bases at V and 5 bases at J; junction bases unmatched: 6. This CDR3 contains 14 residues. In germline, CDR1 is SGHTA, CDR2 FQGNSA. The CDR3 loop reads CASSWGQAWETQYF. The CDR3 bases are TGTGCCAGCAGCTGGGGACAGGCCTGGGAGACCCAGTACTTC.